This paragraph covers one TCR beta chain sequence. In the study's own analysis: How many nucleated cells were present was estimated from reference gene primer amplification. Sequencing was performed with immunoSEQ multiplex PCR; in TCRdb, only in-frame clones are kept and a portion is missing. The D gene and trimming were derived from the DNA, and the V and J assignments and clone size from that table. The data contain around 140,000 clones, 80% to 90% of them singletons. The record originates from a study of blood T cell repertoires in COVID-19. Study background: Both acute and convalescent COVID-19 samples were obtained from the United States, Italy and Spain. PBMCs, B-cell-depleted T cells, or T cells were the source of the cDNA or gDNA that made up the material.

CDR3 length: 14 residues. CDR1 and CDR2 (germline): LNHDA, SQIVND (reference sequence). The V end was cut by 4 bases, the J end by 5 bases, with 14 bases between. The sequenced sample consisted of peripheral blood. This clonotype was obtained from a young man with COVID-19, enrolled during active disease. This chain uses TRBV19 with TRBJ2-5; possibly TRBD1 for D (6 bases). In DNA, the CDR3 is TGTGCCAGTAGTAGGGGGCAGGGATCGGAGACCCAGTACTTC. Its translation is CASSRGQGSETQYF. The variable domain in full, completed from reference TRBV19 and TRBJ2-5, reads DGGITQSPKYLFRKEGQNVTLSCEQNLNHDAMYWYRQDPGQGLRLIYYSQIVNDFQKGDIAEGYSVSREKKESFPLTVTSAQKNPTAFYLCASSRGQGSETQYFGPGTRLLVL.